The TCR beta chain under discussion was sequenced for a study of OX40 agonist ivuxolimab in advanced cancers. With regard to the full study: Ivuxolimab was a fully human IgG2 agonistic monoclonal antibody targeting the costimulatory receptor OX40 (CD134). Intravenous ivuxolimab was administered to patients every 2 weeks at six dose levels: 0.01, 0.1, 0.3, 1.5, 3 and 10 mg/kg. Among the roughly 50 dose-escalation patients, around 19 had hepatocellular carcinoma, roughly 15 melanoma, 9 renal cell carcinoma and 9 head and neck cancer. In the dose-escalation cohort, 82.7% of patients were male, and the mean age was approximately 60 years, with a range of about 23 to 85. Prior anti-PD-1, anti-PD-L1 or anti-CTLA-4 therapy was permitted, and 40% of dose-escalation patients had received checkpoint inhibitors. Partial responses were achieved by three dose-escalation patients, of whom one had hepatocellular carcinoma and two had cutaneous melanoma. The purpose of peripheral TCRbeta sequencing was to test whether ivuxolimab changed TCR sequence diversity and led to clonal T-cell expansion. The paper covers the monotherapy dose-escalation part of the phase I ivuxolimab trial, which included N of about 50 patients.

Patients with autoimmune disease history or receiving systemic immunosuppression were excluded from the trial. Peripheral blood for TCR sequencing was drawn from every dose cohort at baseline, at cycle 4 day 1 and at cycle 7 day 1. The samples were taken from a phase I, first-in-human, multicenter, open-label dose-escalation trial of ivuxolimab. The trial enrolled adults with locally advanced or metastatic head and neck squamous cell, hepatocellular, melanoma or renal cell carcinoma. CD4+ and CD8+ T cells were sorted separately from peripheral blood before TCR sequencing. For sequencing of the TCRbeta CDR3 region, genomic DNA was extracted from the sorted cells. The immunoSEQ Assay was used to sequence the TCRbeta CDR3 regions. In its TCRdb copy, this immuneACCESS table keeps in-frame sequences only and misses some clones. Where compared with another copy, unresolved V genes explain less than half of these, and the others have no known cause. This sample is represented by 90,000 to 100,000 clones; about nine tenths of them were singletons. The ten largest make up 0.8% to 1% of the sample.

Spanning cysteine to phenylalanine, the CDR3 consists of 12 amino acids. Of the read, only the CDR3 DNA is kept; its 36 bases are in frame from base 1. The germline V gene (reference sequence) sets CDR1 to LNHDA and CDR2 to SQIVND. V is clipped by 4 bases and J by 1 base, and the sequence between their germline boundaries is 2 bases long. This clone occurred once. What this receptor recognizes is not known. Qualities for individual bases were not recorded, and no much larger clone is one base off. Study-wide findings and limitations: After ivuxolimab, expanded clones were on average more numerous among CD8+ T cells than among CD4+ T cells. In the 0.1-3.0 mg/kg groups, partial responders were among the patients with the lowest normalized peripheral clonal expansion, particularly in CD8+ T cells. Which antigens the clonally expanded peripheral T cells were specific for was not determined. Low levels of normalized T-cell clonal expansion were also shown by some nonresponding patients. At doses of 0.1 to 3.0 mg/kg, clonal expansion of both CD4+ and CD8+ blood T cells was observed from baseline to week 6.

The sequencing used CD4+ or CD8+ T cells sorted from blood, collected in a trial of the OX40 agonist ivuxolimab. In this chain, TRBV19 is recombined with TRBJ1-5; the D gene assignment is ambiguous. This sequence was found in an adult with an advanced solid tumor such as melanoma, head and neck, liver or kidney cancer. CDR3 loop: CASSNSNQPQHF. The sequence in DNA is TGTGCCAGTAGTAACAGCAATCAGCCCCAGCATTTT.